A single sample gave rise to the 21 T cell receptor beta chains below, sequenced in a study of blood T cell repertoires in COVID-19. The assay was immunoSEQ multiplex PCR, and TCRdb's table has in-frame clones only and misses some. The sample includes some 65,000 clones, approximately 83% of them seen just once. Sequenced: peripheral blood. All receptors come from a middle-aged man with COVID-19, enrolled during active disease.

This clone was detected only a few times. J is TRBJ1-1 and V is TRBV28; D is unclear. V lost 7 bases and J 3 bases, leaving 6 bases between the germline ends. The CDR3 has 11 residues. Germline-derived CDR1 and CDR2 are MDHEN and SYDVKM. CDR3: CASIRYTEAFF. In DNA, the CDR3 is TGTGCCAGCATCAGATACACTGAAGCTTTCTTT.

The CDR3 DNA follows: TGTGCCAGCAGCCAAGAAGATCCAGGGTGGGACACTGAAGCTTTCTTT. Translating it yields CASSQEDPGWDTEAFF. The gene calls are TRBV14 and TRBJ1-1; weak D call: TRBD1 (5 bases). V was clipped by 0 bases and J by 3 bases, with 14 bases between them. CDR3 size: 16 residues. Germline lookup yields CDR1 SGHDN and CDR2 FVKESK.

The gene calls are TRBV5-4 and TRBJ1-1; TRBD1 is a possible D gene (5 bases). The germline V gene has CDR1 SGHNT and CDR2 YYREEE (reference sequence). The CDR3 runs 15 residues. The V end lost 0 bases, the J end lost 0 bases, and 9 bases lay between the germline ends. CDR3 bases: TGTGCCAGCAGCTTGGGGGGGGTCATGAACACTGAAGCTTTCTTT. Its protein is CASSLGGVMNTEAFF. The variable domain in full, with the rest retrieved from reference TRBV5-4 and TRBJ1-1, is ETGVTQSPTHLIKTRGQQVTLRCSSQSGHNTVSWYQQALGQGPQFIFQYYREEENGRGNFPPRFSGLQFPNYSSELNVNALELDDSALYLCASSLGGVMNTEAFFGQGTRLTVV.

The gene calls are TRBV28 and TRBJ2-1, with 7 bases that match TRBD2. The CDR3 loop spans 15 amino acids. From germline, CDR1 is MDHEN and CDR2 SYDVKM. V gave up 11 bases and J gave up 7 bases; unmatched junction bases: 17. CDR3 sequence: CAATVPSGGRNEQFF. The CDR3 DNA is TGTGCCGCCACCGTACCTAGCGGTGGGCGGAATGAGCAGTTCTTC.

The rearrangement joins TRBV20-1 to TRBJ2-7, with D unclear. Trimming pared 6 bases from V and 3 bases from J, leaving 9 bases between. This CDR3 is 11 amino acids long. Looked up from germline, CDR1 is DFQATT and CDR2 is SNEGSKA (reference sequence). The CDR3 loop reads CSALYSYEQYF. CDR3 in DNA: TGCAGTGCGCTTTACAGCTACGAGCAGTACTTC.

The chain has TRBV29-1 and TRBJ1-1; D unresolved. Germline V CDR1 and CDR2: SQVTM, ANQGSEA. The CDR3 is 14 residues long. Trimming removed 6 bases at V and 6 bases at J, with 20 bases between. CDR3 in amino acids: CSVAFDGGNPEAFF. DNA for the CDR3: TGCAGCGTCGCCTTCGACGGAGGAAACCCTGAAGCTTTCTTT.

This clone was recorded only once. The chain carries TRBV3-1 (or the pseudogene TRBV3-2) and TRBJ1-2; maybe TRBD1 (5 bases). CDR3 size: 12 residues. The V and J ends lost 3 bases and 7 bases respectively, with 9 bases between them. Germline-derived CDR1 and CDR2 are LGHDT and YNNKEL (reference sequence). The CDR3 sequence is CASSHQGGGYTF. Here the CDR3 DNA reads TGTGCCAGCAGCCATCAGGGAGGTGGCTACACCTTC.

V is TRBV5-6 and J is TRBJ1-6; D is unresolved. Trimming removed 2 bases at V and 11 bases at J, with 17 bases between. CDR1 and CDR2 from the germline V gene are SGHDT and YYEEEE. This CDR3 has 15 amino acids. CDR3 protein: CASSLSSGRYAPLHF. CDR3 DNA: TGTGCCAGCAGCTTATCCTCAGGAAGATACGCACCCCTCCACTTT. Drawing the rest from reference TRBV5-6 and TRBJ1-6, the complete variable domain is DAGVTQSPTHLIKTRGQQVTLRCSPKSGHDTVSWYQQALGQGPQFIFQYYEEEERQRGNFPDRFSGHQFPNYSSELNVNALLLGDSALYLCASSLSSGRYAPLHFGNGTRLTVT.

This clone has a single count. The chain has TRBV11-1 and TRBJ2-3, with TRBD2 matching over 10 bases. Germline CDR1 and CDR2: SGHAT and FQDESV (reference sequence). This CDR3 contains 16 residues. V was clipped by 1 base and J by 2 bases; unmatched bases: 3. Here the CDR3 reads CASSLETSGYTDTQYF. CDR3 nucleotides: TGTGCCAGCAGCTTAGAGACTAGCGGGTACACAGATACGCAGTATTTT.

DNA of the CDR3: TGTGCCAGCAGCTTGTTTAGGGGCGGAAATTCACCCCTCCACTTT. Encoded protein: CASSLFRGGNSPLHF. This chain links TRBV5-4 with TRBJ1-6; D possibly corresponds to TRBD1 (5 bases). The CDR3 spans 15 residues. The V end lost 1 base, the J end lost 7 bases, and 12 bases lay between the germline ends. Per the germline V gene, CDR1 is SGHNT and CDR2 is YYREEE (reference sequence).

This chain joins TRBV5-6 and TRBJ1-2; D might be TRBD1 (6 bases). V lost 3 bases to trimming and J lost 7 bases, with 16 bases between them. Germline lookup yields CDR1 SGHDT and CDR2 YYEEEE. CDR3 length: 14 residues. The DNA for the CDR3 is TGTGCCAGCAGCTACGGGACACCGACGGGTGGCTACACCTTC. Its translation: CASSYGTPTGGYTF.

The chain joins TRBV6-6 to TRBJ1-5, with 7 bases lining up with TRBD1. This CDR3 comprises 16 residues. CDR1 MNHNY and CDR2 SVGAGI come from the germline V gene (reference sequence). J was trimmed by 3 bases and V by 2 bases; bases with no gene match: 7. The CDR3 DNA is TGTGCCAGCAGTTACCAAATAGGACAGGACAATCAGCCCCAGCATTTT. It translates to CASSYQIGQDNQPQHF.

The chain combines TRBV18 with TRBJ1-1, with D perhaps matching TRBD1 (5 bases). From germline, CDR1 is KGHSH and CDR2 LQKENI. V dropped 2 bases and J dropped 4 bases, with 23 bases sitting between them. This CDR3 is 18 amino acids long. Here the CDR3 DNA reads TGTGCCAGCTCACCATCTTCGCCCCGTTTGGGGGGGAGCACTGAAGCTTTCTTT. Translating gives CASSPSSPRLGGSTEAFF.

The chain joins TRBV12-3 or TRBV12-4 to TRBJ2-1; a possible D gene is TRBD2 (5 bases). The CDR3 is 13 amino acids. The V end was cut by 2 bases, the J end by 4 bases, with 6 bases between. The CDR3 sequence: CASSLSGYNEQFF. The DNA of the CDR3 is TGTGCCAGCAGTTTATCGGGGTACAATGAGCAGTTCTTC.

This clone has more than one count but fewer than ten. The V call is TRBV19, the J call TRBJ2-2, with 9 bases that match TRBD2. CDR1 is LNHDA and CDR2 is SQIVND in the germline V gene (reference sequence). The CDR3 length is 14 residues. Trimming removed 10 bases from V and 11 bases from J; junction bases left unmatched: 14. CDR3 amino acids: CATRAAGGPRELFF. For the CDR3, the DNA is TGTGCCACCCGGGCGGCGGGGGGGCCGCGAGAGCTGTTTTTT.

The chain joins TRBV6-1 to TRBJ1-2; 7 bases agree with TRBD1. The CDR3 has 14 amino acids. V was clipped by 3 bases and J by 7 bases; unmatched bases: 8. The germline CDR1 and CDR2 sequences are MNHNS and SASEGT. CDR3 bases: TGTGCCAGCAGTGACCACAGGGGATTCGGTGGCTACACCTTC. Translated: CASSDHRGFGGYTF.

The table lists this clone with a few counts. The CDR3 nucleotides read TGTGCCAGCAGCGGGACAGCGACGGACGGCAGCCAGCATTTT. Its protein is CASSGTATDGSQHF. The rearrangement uses TRBV5-5 and TRBJ1-5; 7 nucleotides match TRBD1. Germline V gives CDR1 SGHKS, CDR2 YYEKEE (reference sequence). Trimming took 4 bases from V and 12 from J; bases not matched to a gene: 13. The CDR3 is 14 amino acids.

This clone was seen only a few times. Other nucleotide sequences in the sample specify the same CDR3. CDR3 DNA: TGTGCCAGCAGCCAGTCATACGAGCAGTACTTC. Translated, it gives CASSQSYEQYF. This rearrangement joins TRBV3-1 (or the pseudogene TRBV3-2) to TRBJ2-7, with unresolved D. Germline-derived CDR1 and CDR2 are LGHDT and YNNKEL (reference sequence). V was pared by 3 bases and J by 4 bases, with 4 bases between. CDR3 size: 11 residues.

The genes are TRBV29-1 and TRBJ2-5, with 7 nucleotides matching TRBD1. Germline CDR1 is SQVTM and CDR2 is ANQGSEA. V lost 5 bases, J lost 2 bases, and 5 bases stayed unmatched. This CDR3 region has 13 residues. The CDR3, as DNA: TGCAGCGTTCTTCGGGACAGACAAGAGACCCAGTACTTC. Translating it yields CSVLRDRQETQYF.

This clone qualifies as medium-sized. V usage is TRBV6-5 and J usage is TRBJ1-2; D gene uncertain. The CDR3 contains 14 residues. Between the trimmed V and J ends, which lost 6 bases and 0 bases, there was a span of 11 bases. Germline assignment: CDR1 MNHEY and CDR2 SVGAGI. The CDR3 region has the DNA TGTGCCAGCAGCGTCGTGGAGACTAACTATGGCTACACCTTC. Its protein is CASSVVETNYGYTF.

About this clone: Other DNA sequences in the same sample also yield this CDR3. The CDR3 DNA reads TGTGCCAGTAGTACACAGGGGAACACTGAAGCTTTCTTT. Its protein product is CASSTQGNTEAFF. This chain joins TRBV19 and TRBJ1-1; D is perhaps TRBD1 (6 bases). The CDR3 extends over 13 amino acids. Germline V gene data show CDR1 as LNHDA and CDR2 as SQIVND (reference sequence). V was clipped by 4 bases and J by 1 base, with 7 bases between them.